These 18 T cell receptor beta chains were sequenced from one sample in a study of T cell changes during pregnancy in multiple sclerosis. Clones were sequenced by immunoSEQ multiplex PCR, and TCRdb holds only the in-frame ones, with some missing. Found here are around 100,000 clones, approximately 90% of them singletons; the top ten hold about 3.5%. Sample: peripheral blood, taken after pregnancy. These receptor sequences come from a female donor with multiple sclerosis, enrolled in a pregnancy study.

This chain uses TRBV5-1 with TRBJ1-2, with D perhaps matching TRBD1 (6 bases). The CDR3 extends over 14 amino acids. Germline V CDR1 and CDR2: SGHRS, YFSETQ. Between the trimmed V and J ends, which lost 3 bases and 2 bases, there was a span of 11 bases. This chain's CDR3 is CASSYSTGNYGYTF. The CDR3 region has the DNA TGCGCCAGCAGCTATTCTACAGGGAACTATGGCTACACCTTC.

This clone was seen once. V gene TRBV7-9 combines with J gene TRBJ1-2, with TRBD1 matching 8 bases. Trimming took 1 base from V and 6 from J; bases not matched to a gene: 13. The CDR3 loop spans 17 amino acids. CDR1 SEHNR and CDR2 FQNEAQ come from the germline V gene (reference sequence). The CDR3 sequence: CASSLGGGTGPKDGYTF. CDR3 bases: TGTGCCAGCAGCTTAGGGGGCGGGACAGGCCCGAAGGATGGCTACACCTTC.

The chain is built from TRBV5-1 and TRBJ1-1; weak D call: TRBD1 (6 bases). V lost 4 bases and J 3 bases, leaving 16 bases between the germline ends. The CDR3 totals 15 residues. Germline CDR1 SGHRS, CDR2 YFSETQ. CDR3 amino acids: CASSHPGQLDTEAFF. CDR3 DNA sequence: TGCGCCAGCAGCCACCCGGGACAACTTGACACTGAAGCTTTCTTT. Variable domain in full (rest from reference TRBV5-1 and TRBJ1-1): KAGVTQTPRYLIKTRGQQVTLSCSPISGHRSVSWYQQTPGQGLQFLFEYFSETQRNKGNFPGRFSGRQFSNSRSEMNVSTLELGDSALYLCASSHPGQLDTEAFFGQGTRLTVV.

This chain connects TRBV27 to TRBJ2-7; 10 bases are shared with TRBD1. CDR1 is MNHEY and CDR2 is SMNVEV in the germline V gene (reference sequence). This CDR3 is built from 14 residues. Germline trimming cut 5 bases from V and 6 bases from J; bases unmatched to any gene: 7. The CDR3 sequence is CASSPGTGAREQYF. CDR3 sequence (DNA): TGTGCCAGCAGTCCCGGGACAGGGGCACGCGAGCAGTACTTC.

V is TRBV4-1 and J is TRBJ1-1; D gene uncertain. The CDR3 loop spans 13 amino acids. The ends were cut back, 2 bases at V and 2 bases at J, with 6 bases in the middle. Germline-derived CDR1 and CDR2 are MGHRA and YSYEKL. The CDR3 DNA reads as TGCGCCAGCAGCCAAAACATCAACACTGAAGCTTTCTTT. Its translation is CASSQNINTEAFF.

The chain is built from TRBV5-6 and TRBJ1-6; D remains unclear. CDR3 length: 12 amino acids. CDR1 and CDR2 (germline): SGHDT, YYEEEE. Deletions cut 1 base from V and 8 bases from J, with 4 bases between. CDR3 bases: TGTGCCAGCAGCTTGCAGGATTCACCCCTCCACTTT. Amino acids: CASSLQDSPLHF. The full variable domain, completed using reference TRBV5-6 and TRBJ1-6, is DAGVTQSPTHLIKTRGQQVTLRCSPKSGHDTVSWYQQALGQGPQFIFQYYEEEERQRGNFPDRFSGHQFPNYSSELNVNALLLGDSALYLCASSLQDSPLHFGNGTRLTVT.

The J gene is TRBJ2-7, the V gene TRBV9; 14 bases fit TRBD2. This CDR3 has 18 residues. V lost 0 bases, J lost 2 bases, and 7 bases stayed unmatched. Germline lookup yields CDR1 SGDLS and CDR2 YYNGEE. The CDR3 DNA follows: TGTGCCAGCAGCGTAGGTGGACTAGCGGGGGGACTCGCCTACGAGCAGTACTTC. It encodes CASSVGGLAGGLAYEQYF.

The J gene is TRBJ2-3, the V gene TRBV5-4; 7 nucleotides match TRBD1. Germline V CDR1 and CDR2: SGHNT, YYREEE (reference sequence). Trimming removed 3 bases from V and 3 bases from J; junction bases left unmatched: 4. This CDR3 is 14 amino acids long. CDR3 bases: TGTGCCAGCAGCTCCGGGGACAGAACAGATACGCAGTATTTT. Translating gives CASSSGDRTDTQYF.

This clone was counted between two and nine times. The CDR3 DNA reads as TGTGCCAGCTCACCAAGACAGGACATTGCAACTAATGAAAAACTGTTTTTT. This encodes CASSPRQDIATNEKLFF. The gene calls are TRBV18 and TRBJ1-4; a weak D match, TRBD1 (6 bases). This CDR3 comprises 17 residues. Trimming removed 2 bases from V and 0 bases from J, with 13 bases in between. Per germline, CDR1 KGHSH and CDR2 LQKENI.

The genes are TRBV19 and TRBJ2-2; 8 bases map to TRBD1. Germline CDR1 is LNHDA and CDR2 is SQIVND (reference sequence). V shed 6 bases and J 6 bases; nucleotides not matched to a gene: 12. The CDR3 loop spans 16 amino acids. The CDR3 region has the DNA TGTGCCAGTAGGAGGGGGAGCCTACAGGGGGCCGGGGAGCTGTTTTTT. Translated: CASRRGSLQGAGELFF.

This clone was observed a few times. The rearrangement uses TRBV19 and TRBJ2-2; D call uncertain. This CDR3 has 13 residues. Trimming stripped 3 bases from V and 6 bases from J, with 8 bases between. Germline assignment: CDR1 LNHDA and CDR2 SQIVND (reference sequence). DNA of the CDR3: TGTGCCAGTAGTATGTTTCAGGCCGGGGAGCTGTTTTTT. Its translation: CASSMFQAGELFF.

For the CDR3, the DNA is TGCGCCAGCAGTGAGGCGGGGCGGGGGACCCAGTACTTC. Translation: CASSEAGRGTQYF. J is TRBJ2-5 and V is TRBV10-2; a possible D gene is TRBD2 (6 bases). V shed 2 bases and J shed 7 bases, with 11 bases lying between them. Germline CDR1 reads WSHSY; CDR2 reads SAAADI. CDR3 size: 13 residues.

V is TRBV19 and J is TRBJ1-2; D unclear. V lost 3 bases and J lost 2, with 16 bases in between. This CDR3 comprises 16 residues. Germline V gene sequence: CDR1 LNHDA, CDR2 SQIVND (reference sequence). The CDR3 loop is CASSISGRATNYGYTF. The CDR3 nucleotides are TGTGCCAGTAGTATTTCGGGAAGGGCAACCAACTATGGCTACACCTTC.

V gene TRBV11-2 combines with J gene TRBJ1-2; tentatively, D is TRBD1 (5 bases). V was shortened by 0 bases and J by 7 bases, with 12 bases between the two germline ends. Germline V gene sequence: CDR1 SGHAT, CDR2 FQNNGV. The CDR3 covers 14 residues. The CDR3 here is CASSLERQGGGYTF. CDR3 DNA sequence: TGTGCCAGCAGCTTAGAACGCCAGGGTGGTGGCTACACCTTC.

The rearrangement links TRBV5-1 to TRBJ2-3; possibly TRBD2 for D (6 bases). The CDR3 runs to 14 residues. With 3 bases removed from V and 0 bases from J, the gap between germline ends came to 8 bases. Per the germline V gene, CDR1 is SGHRS and CDR2 is YFSETQ. For the CDR3, the DNA is TGCGCCAGCAGCTGGCGGGACAGCACAGATACGCAGTATTTT. It specifies CASSWRDSTDTQYF.

This clone has more than one count but fewer than ten. The chain carries TRBV10-3 and TRBJ1-1; possibly TRBD1 for D (6 bases). Germline-derived CDR1 and CDR2 are ENHRY and SYGVKD. The CDR3 totals 13 residues. V was cut by 7 bases and J by 4 bases, with 13 bases left in between. The CDR3 DNA follows: TGTGCCATCAAGGGGGAGGGGAGCACTGAAGCTTTCTTT. This codes for CAIKGEGSTEAFF.

The CDR3 DNA follows: TGTGCCAGCAGCTTCCCCGGGGGAACCGGGGAGCTGTTTTTT. Its protein is CASSFPGGTGELFF. V is TRBV7-8 and J is TRBJ2-2; tentatively, D is TRBD2 (6 bases). V lost 3 bases, J lost 5 bases, and 10 bases lay in between. The CDR3 spans 14 residues. The germline V gene has CDR1 SGHVS and CDR2 FQNEAQ.

The chain has TRBV10-3 and TRBJ1-5; D call uncertain. The length of the CDR3 is 13 residues. The V end was cut by 10 bases, the J end by 0 bases, with 10 bases between. Germline V gene sequence: CDR1 ENHRY, CDR2 SYGVKD. The CDR3 loop reads CATEEDSNQPQHF. The CDR3 DNA is TGTGCCACCGAAGAGGATAGCAATCAGCCCCAGCATTTT.